This record concerns one T cell receptor (beta chain) sequence. This sample is part of a study of cytomegalovirus exposure and HLA in healthy donors. PCR involved 60 Vbeta and 13 Jbeta primers. This table comes from immunoSEQ multiplex PCR, and its TCRdb copy is limited to in-frame clones, with some not included. The sample holds roughly 180,000 clones, approximately 85% seen once. This CDR3 spans 14 amino acids. The germline V gene encodes CDR1 MNHNS and CDR2 SASEGT. V trimming: 6 bases; J trimming: 7 bases; junction bases outside the gene matches: 7. What was sequenced was PBMCs. This clonotype was sampled from a man between 18 and 35 years old in good health and CMV-seropositive. The rearrangement uses TRBV6-1 and TRBJ1-2; 11 nucleotides align to TRBD1. The CDR3 protein is CASRARDRGIGYTF. The CDR3 DNA is TGTGCCAGCAGAGCCCGGGACAGGGGGATTGGCTACACCTTC.